The clone carrying this TCR beta chain was counted many times. Its matching antigen is unknown. With 2 bases removed from V and 4 bases from J, the gap between germline ends came to 30 bases. Germline assignment: CDR1 DFQATT and CDR2 SNEGSKA (reference sequence). The CDR3 is 20 amino acids. This sample is part of a study of neurological immune-mediated disorders. Unsorted libraries were prepared from 2 million PBMCs held at -80 C. Broader study findings: There was no clinical or MRI feature that was associated with the multiple sclerosis repertoire cluster. Multiple sclerosis patients had less TCR clonal expansion than even healthy controls, unlike HTLV-1-associated myelopathy.

The authors produced cDNA by 5'RACE using 10-nucleotide random UMIs. TCRdb re-analysed the 5' RACE reads in MiXCR, keeping a single row per CDR3 protein. Among 70,000 to 90,000 distinct CDR3 sequences listed, approximately 5% were seen once. This TCR was recovered from a woman under 40 with multiple sclerosis. The genes are TRBV20-1 and TRBJ2-1; D might be TRBD1 (6 bases). What was sequenced was PBMCs. CDR3 in DNA: TGCAGTGCTAGACCACTCCTTTGGGACACCACTCCAGCACAATACAATGAGCAGTTCTTC. It translates to CSARPLLWDTTPAQYNEQFF.